The rows below give T cell receptor beta chains drawn from one sample of a study of T cell repertoires in cytomegalovirus infection. TCRdb independently ran MiXCR on the reads; one entry per CDR3 protein. The data hold approximately 190,000 distinct CDR3 sequences, with 8.5% to 10% observed a single time. The sample taken for sequencing was PBMCs. The receptors originated from a human donor in good health (CMV status not recorded). Some clones in this sample may be carry-over from other donors' samples. The conserved cysteine and the conserved F or W are not part of the CDR3 here. Fields, in order: clone size, V gene, CDR3 protein. The size entry is marked missing in some rows and otherwise reads once, few, many or a size class.

size: many
V: TRBV7-8
CDR3: ASSLGSATSTDTQY

size: .
V: TRBV20-1
CDR3: SARVGGSLTYEQY

size: .
V: TRBV15
CDR3: ATNSAGRVSQPQH

size: .
V: TRBV20-1
CDR3: SAPSLAVGPGELF

size: .
V: TRBV4-3
CDR3: ASSQVPSGSTDTQY

size: few
V: TRBV4-2
CDR3: ASSQEGLASNTGELF

size: many
V: TRBV6-1
CDR3: ASKGQGLQPQH

size: few
V: TRBV20-1
CDR3: SAGDRGLTDTQY

size: many
V: TRBV11-2
CDR3: ASSVGIIGNTIY

size: .
V: TRBV20-1
CDR3: SARDINQPQH

size: .
V: TRBV12-3/TRBV12-4
CDR3: ASSFEGMNTEAF

size: .
V: TRBV20-1
CDR3: SAKIMDRLWNTGELF

size: many
V: TRBV18
CDR3: ASSQRTGGPYEQY

size: many
V: TRBV28
CDR3: ASPPAGSGGTDTQY

size: many
V: TRBV6-4
CDR3: ASSDSYRPSLTDTQY

size: .
V: TRBV20-1
CDR3: SARDRGQVNQETQY

size: many
V: TRBV20-1
CDR3: SARDPTSGSTTGAYEQY

size: .
V: TRBV28
CDR3: ASSRQGTNTGELF

size: few
V: TRBV20-1
CDR3: SVPSDTQY

size: .
V: TRBV5-1
CDR3: ASSLRQPQETQY

size: many
V: TRBV28
CDR3: ASSSPPGRYGYT

size: .
V: TRBV7-2
CDR3: ASSLGENQPQH

size: .
V: TRBV14
CDR3: ASSPPEWGNQPQH

size: few
V: TRBV5-6
CDR3: ASTELGGVNPANYGYT

size: many
V: TRBV7-2
CDR3: ASSFFRENTEAF

size: many
V: TRBV27
CDR3: ASSSNLAGVSYEQY

size: .
V: TRBV10-3
CDR3: AISESPTGEAPKF